Sequencing of this T cell receptor (beta chain) was carried out in a study of human T cells and chemical hapten exposure. This clonotype appeared many times. Time point of the sample: pre-sensitization, week 0. As to treatment: therapeutic diphenylcyclopropenone sensitization with weekly scalp DPC. Trimming removed 7 bases at V and 5 bases at J, with 11 bases between. This CDR3 comprises 12 residues. The germline gives CDR1 MNHNS, CDR2 SASEGT. As handled by the study authors: Samples held a median of roughly 100,000 TCRs, range roughly 20,000–750,000. One entry per CDR3 protein, called by TCRdb with MiXCR from the RACE reads. The V and J calls follow TCRdb's processing rather than the paper's. This sample has about 80,000 distinct CDR3 sequences, with approximately 15% found just once.

The gene calls are TRBV6-1 and TRBJ1-1; perhaps TRBD1 as D (6 bases). The sequence derives from a woman between 45 and 60 years old with alopecia areata. Some clones in this sample may be carry-over from other donors' samples. The sample consisted of whole blood, taken in connection with sensitization to the hapten diphenylcyclopropenone (DPC). As DNA, the CDR3 is TGTGCCAGCACCCAAGGGGGAACTGAAGCTTTCTTT. It translates to CASTQGGTEAFF.